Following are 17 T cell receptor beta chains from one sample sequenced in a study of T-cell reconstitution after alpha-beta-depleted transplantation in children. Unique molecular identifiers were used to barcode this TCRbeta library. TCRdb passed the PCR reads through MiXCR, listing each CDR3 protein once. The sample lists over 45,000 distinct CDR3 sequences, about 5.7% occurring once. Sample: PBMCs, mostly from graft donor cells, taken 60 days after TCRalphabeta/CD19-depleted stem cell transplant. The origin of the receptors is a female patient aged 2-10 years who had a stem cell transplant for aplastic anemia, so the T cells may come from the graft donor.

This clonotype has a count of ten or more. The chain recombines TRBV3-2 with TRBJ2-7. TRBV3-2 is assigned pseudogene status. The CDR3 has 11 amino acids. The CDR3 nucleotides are TGTGCCAGCAGCTCGACCTACGAGCAGTACTTC. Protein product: CASSSTYEQYF.

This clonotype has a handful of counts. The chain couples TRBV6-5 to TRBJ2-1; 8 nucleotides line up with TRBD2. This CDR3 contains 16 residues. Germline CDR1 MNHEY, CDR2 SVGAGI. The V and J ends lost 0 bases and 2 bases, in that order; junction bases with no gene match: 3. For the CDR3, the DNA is TGTGCCAGCAGTTACTCGGGACTAGTTCCCTACAATGAGCAGTTCTTC. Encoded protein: CASSYSGLVPYNEQFF.

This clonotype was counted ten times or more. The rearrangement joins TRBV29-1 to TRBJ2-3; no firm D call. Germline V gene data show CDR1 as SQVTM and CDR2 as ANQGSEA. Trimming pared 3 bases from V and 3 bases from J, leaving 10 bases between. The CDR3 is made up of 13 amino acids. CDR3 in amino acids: CSVEQARTDTQYF. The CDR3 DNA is TGCAGCGTTGAGCAGGCGAGGACAGATACGCAGTATTTT.

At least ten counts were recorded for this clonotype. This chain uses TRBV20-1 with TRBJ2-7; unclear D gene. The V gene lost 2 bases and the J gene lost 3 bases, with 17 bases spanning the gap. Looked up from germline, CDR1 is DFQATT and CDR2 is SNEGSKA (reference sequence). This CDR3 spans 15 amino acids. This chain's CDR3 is CSARTITGNYYEQYF. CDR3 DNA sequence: TGCAGTGCTAGAACTATCACCGGAAACTACTACGAGCAGTACTTC.

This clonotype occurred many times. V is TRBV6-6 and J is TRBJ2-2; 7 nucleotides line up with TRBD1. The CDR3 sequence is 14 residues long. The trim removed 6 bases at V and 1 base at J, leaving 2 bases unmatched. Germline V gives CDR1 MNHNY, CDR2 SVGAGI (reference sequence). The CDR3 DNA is TGTGCCAGCAGCGGGACAGAGAACACCGGGGAGCTGTTTTTT. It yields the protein CASSGTENTGELFF.

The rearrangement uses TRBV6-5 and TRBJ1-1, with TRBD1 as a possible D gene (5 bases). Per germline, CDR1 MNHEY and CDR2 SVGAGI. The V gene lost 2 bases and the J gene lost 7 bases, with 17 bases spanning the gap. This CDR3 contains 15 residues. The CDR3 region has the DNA TGTGCCAGCAGTTACAGTCACCGTGGGGGGAGTGAAGCTTTCTTT. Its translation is CASSYSHRGGSEAFF.

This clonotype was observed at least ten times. DNA for the CDR3: TGTGCCAGCAGCGGACCCAGCCCGTCTCCCCTCCACTTT. Translating gives CASSGPSPSPLHF. The chain combines TRBV12-3 or TRBV12-4 with TRBJ1-6; D is unresolved. V dropped 6 bases and J dropped 13 bases, with 16 bases sitting between them. This CDR3 has 13 amino acids.

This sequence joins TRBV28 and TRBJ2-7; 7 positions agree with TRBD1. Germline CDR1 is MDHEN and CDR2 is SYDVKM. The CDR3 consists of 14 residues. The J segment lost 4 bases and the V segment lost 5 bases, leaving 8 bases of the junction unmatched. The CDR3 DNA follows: TGTGCCAGCAGTGTGGGACAGCCCCCGTACGAGCAGTACTTC. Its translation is CASSVGQPPYEQYF.

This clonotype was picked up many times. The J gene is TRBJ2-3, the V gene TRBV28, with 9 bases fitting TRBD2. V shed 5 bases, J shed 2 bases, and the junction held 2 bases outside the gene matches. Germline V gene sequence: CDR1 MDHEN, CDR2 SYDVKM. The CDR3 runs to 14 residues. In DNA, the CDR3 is TGTGCCAGCAGTCTAGCGGGGCACACAGATACGCAGTATTTT. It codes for CASSLAGHTDTQYF.

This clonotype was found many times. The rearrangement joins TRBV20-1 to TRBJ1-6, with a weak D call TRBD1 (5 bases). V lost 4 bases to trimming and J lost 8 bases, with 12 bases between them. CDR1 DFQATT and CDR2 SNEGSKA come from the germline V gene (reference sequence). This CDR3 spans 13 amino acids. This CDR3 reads CSAKHRGYSPLHF. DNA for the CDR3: TGCAGTGCTAAACATAGGGGATATTCACCCCTCCACTTT.

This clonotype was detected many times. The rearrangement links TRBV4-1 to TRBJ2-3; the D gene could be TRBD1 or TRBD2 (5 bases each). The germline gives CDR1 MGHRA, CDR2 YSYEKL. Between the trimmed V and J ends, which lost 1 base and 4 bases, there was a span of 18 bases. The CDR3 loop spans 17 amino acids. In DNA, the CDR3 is TGCGCCAGCAGCCAAGGACCCGGGCCCCGGGACCCAGATACGCAGTATTTT. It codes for CASSQGPGPRDPDTQYF.

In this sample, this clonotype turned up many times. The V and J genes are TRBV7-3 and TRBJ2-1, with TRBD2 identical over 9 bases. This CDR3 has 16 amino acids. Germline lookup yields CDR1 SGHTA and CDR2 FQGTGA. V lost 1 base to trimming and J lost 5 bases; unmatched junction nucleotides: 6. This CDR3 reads CASSLRLADADNEQFF. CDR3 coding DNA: TGTGCCAGCAGCTTAAGACTAGCGGACGCCGACAATGAGCAGTTCTTC.

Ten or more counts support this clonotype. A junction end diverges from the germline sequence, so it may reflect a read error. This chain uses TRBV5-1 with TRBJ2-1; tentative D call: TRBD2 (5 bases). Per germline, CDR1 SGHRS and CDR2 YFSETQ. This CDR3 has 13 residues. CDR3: CASSLEARGSILF. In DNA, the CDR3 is TGCGCCAGCAGCTTGGAGGCTAGAGGGAGCATTCTCTTC.

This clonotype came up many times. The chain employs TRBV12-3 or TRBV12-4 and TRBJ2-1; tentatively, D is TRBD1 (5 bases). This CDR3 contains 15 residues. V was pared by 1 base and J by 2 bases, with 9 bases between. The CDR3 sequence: CASSLEGPPYNEQFF. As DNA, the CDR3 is TGTGCCAGCAGTTTAGAGGGGCCACCCTACAATGAGCAGTTCTTC.

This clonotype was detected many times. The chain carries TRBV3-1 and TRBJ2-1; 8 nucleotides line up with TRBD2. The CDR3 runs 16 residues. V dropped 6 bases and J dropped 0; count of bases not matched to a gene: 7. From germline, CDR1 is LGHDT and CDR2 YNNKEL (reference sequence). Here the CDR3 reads CASSPSSGSSYNEQFF. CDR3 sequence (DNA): TGTGCCAGCAGTCCCTCCAGCGGGAGCTCCTACAATGAGCAGTTCTTC.

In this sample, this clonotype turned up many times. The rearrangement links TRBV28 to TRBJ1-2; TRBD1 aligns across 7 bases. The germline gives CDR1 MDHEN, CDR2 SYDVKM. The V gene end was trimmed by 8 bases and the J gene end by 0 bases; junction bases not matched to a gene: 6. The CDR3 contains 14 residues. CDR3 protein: CASSYRGPNYGYTF. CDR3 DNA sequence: TGTGCCAGCTCTTACAGGGGACCTAACTATGGCTACACCTTC.

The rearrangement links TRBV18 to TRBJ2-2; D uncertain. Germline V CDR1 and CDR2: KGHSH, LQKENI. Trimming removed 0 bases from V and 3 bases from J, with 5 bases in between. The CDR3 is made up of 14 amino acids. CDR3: CASSPPNYTGELFF. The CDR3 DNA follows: TGTGCCAGCTCACCACCCAATTACACCGGGGAGCTGTTTTTT.